The 18 T cell receptor beta chains listed next were all sequenced from one sample in a study of T cell changes during pregnancy in multiple sclerosis. Profiling relied on immunoSEQ multiplex PCR, and the TCRdb table lists in-frame clones only, not all of them. The sample comprises about 110,000 clones, roughly nine tenths of which are singletons, and about 3% rests with the top ten. Sequenced material: peripheral blood, taken after pregnancy. These receptors were obtained from a female donor with multiple sclerosis, enrolled in a pregnancy study.

The chain couples TRBV7-6 to TRBJ1-6; TRBD1 matches 8 bases. Germline CDR1 SGHVS, CDR2 FNYEAQ. The J segment lost 7 bases and the V segment lost 1 base, leaving 3 bases of the junction unmatched. The CDR3 runs to 15 residues. CDR3 in amino acids: CASSLGQGWNSPLHF. The CDR3 DNA follows: TGTGCCAGCAGCTTAGGACAGGGGTGGAATTCACCCCTCCACTTT.

The V call is TRBV7-3, the J call TRBJ2-1; D possibly corresponds to TRBD2 (6 bases). Germline CDR1 SGHTA, CDR2 FQGTGA. Trimming stripped 4 bases from V and 8 bases from J, with 12 bases between. CDR3 length: 13 amino acids. In nucleotides, the CDR3 is TGTGCCAGCAGCTCTGGAGGGCAGGATGAGCAGTTCTTC. It encodes CASSSGGQDEQFF.

The V call is TRBV5-8, the J call TRBJ1-1; possible D gene TRBD1, 5 bases. Trimming shortened V by 4 bases and J by 2 bases, and 12 bases separated the two germline ends. In germline, CDR1 is SGHTS, CDR2 YDEGEE. This CDR3 spans 14 amino acids. CDR3 region: CASSPAGVNTEAFF. CDR3 sequence (DNA): TGTGCCAGCAGCCCGGCGGGGGTAAACACTGAAGCTTTCTTT.

The rearrangement joins TRBV30 to TRBJ2-3; 7 bases fit TRBD2. V lost 4 bases, J lost 9 bases, and 10 bases stayed unmatched. Per the germline V gene, CDR1 is GTSNPN and CDR2 is SVGIG (reference sequence). CDR3 size: 13 residues. The CDR3 loop is CAWTGGPGLTQYF. The CDR3, as DNA: TGTGCCTGGACTGGGGGACCGGGACTAACGCAGTATTTT.

The genes are TRBV2 and TRBJ1-4; 8 nucleotides match TRBD1. This CDR3 is 15 amino acids long. The germline V gene encodes CDR1 SNHLY and CDR2 FYNNEI. After removal of 6 bases from V and 8 bases from J, the junction contained 11 bases not matched to a gene. CDR3 residues: CASRSPGGGGEKLFF. The CDR3 DNA reads as TGTGCCAGCAGGTCCCCAGGGGGCGGAGGGGAAAAACTGTTTTTT.

This clone has just one count. The J gene is TRBJ2-5, the V gene TRBV9; a possible D gene is TRBD2 (5 bases). The CDR3 has 14 residues. The V gene lost 0 bases and the J gene lost 2 bases, with 8 bases spanning the gap. Germline CDR1 reads SGDLS; CDR2 reads YYNGEE. The CDR3 DNA sequence: TGTGCCAGCAGCGTAGGGCTAGCTCAAGAGACCCAGTACTTC. Translation: CASSVGLAQETQYF.

V and J are TRBV4-1 and TRBJ2-2, with TRBD1 identical over 8 bases. The germline V gene has CDR1 MGHRA and CDR2 YSYEKL. The ends lost 4 bases at V and 6 bases at J; junction bases unmatched: 4. The CDR3 has 14 amino acids. CDR3 coding DNA: TGCGCCAGCAGCCCGAGACAGGGGCCCGGGGAGCTGTTTTTT. It is translated as CASSPRQGPGELFF.

This clone was detected once. The chain is built from TRBV28 and TRBJ1-2, with D perhaps TRBD1 (5 bases). Germline loops: CDR1 MDHEN, CDR2 SYDVKM. The CDR3 covers 13 residues. V lost 3 bases to trimming and J lost 2 bases, with 7 bases between them. The CDR3 protein is CASSLRDNYGYTF. CDR3 nucleotides: TGTGCCAGCAGTTTGCGGGACAACTATGGCTACACCTTC.

This chain joins TRBV18 and TRBJ1-5, with 7 bases fitting TRBD1. Per germline, CDR1 KGHSH and CDR2 LQKENI. Trimming at V came to 6 bases and at J to 0 bases, leaving 5 bases not matched to a gene. This CDR3 contains 15 residues. In nucleotides, the CDR3 is TGTGCCAGCTCCGGGACAGTTAATAGCAATCAGCCCCAGCATTTT. Protein product: CASSGTVNSNQPQHF.

As to this clone: Relative to the germline gene, one junction end is altered; a read error may explain this. This rearrangement joins TRBV7-7 to TRBJ2-5; 11 bases map to TRBD1. Germline V lookup: CDR1 SSHAT, CDR2 FNYEAQ (reference sequence). This CDR3 spans 14 amino acids. Written as DNA, the CDR3 is TGTGCTAGCAGCCGGGACAGGGGGCAAGAGACCCAGTACTTC. Amino acid sequence: CASSRDRGQETQYF.

The V call is TRBV6-5, the J call TRBJ2-5; TRBD1 matches 9 bases. The CDR3 sequence is 16 residues long. Per germline, CDR1 MNHEY and CDR2 SVGAGI. V lost 4 bases and J lost 5; bases outside the gene matches: 11. For the CDR3, the DNA is TGTGCCAGCAGTTTACAGGGGGCGCTGGTATCGGAGACCCAGTACTTC. Its protein product is CASSLQGALVSETQYF.

The chain couples TRBV19 to TRBJ2-3; 10 nucleotides match TRBD2. The CDR3 has 18 amino acids. Losses at the gene ends were 4 bases for V and 1 base for J; bases not matched to a gene: 11. The germline CDR1 and CDR2 sequences are LNHDA and SQIVND (reference sequence). CDR3 in DNA: TGTGCCAGTAGTACCCTACAGCGGGGGGGTTCGGGCACAGATACGCAGTATTTT. It specifies CASSTLQRGGSGTDTQYF.

This clone was recorded a few times. V usage is TRBV6-1 and J usage is TRBJ1-2; 9 bases are shared with TRBD1. The junction had 11 bases not matched to a gene; V was cut back by 4 bases and J by 8 bases. Germline assignment: CDR1 MNHNS and CDR2 SASEGT. This CDR3 has 15 amino acids. CDR3 coding DNA: TGTGCCAGCAGTGGCCGGGACAGGGAAAGGGGGGGCTACACCTTC. This sequence encodes CASSGRDRERGGYTF.

The chain combines TRBV5-1 with TRBJ1-2; 11 bases are shared with TRBD1. The trim removed 4 bases at V and 2 bases at J, leaving 4 bases unmatched. The CDR3 runs to 15 residues. The germline gives CDR1 SGHRS, CDR2 YFSETQ. In DNA form, the CDR3 reads TGCGCCAGCAGCCCGGGACAGGGGGTAAACTATGGCTACACCTTC. Translated: CASSPGQGVNYGYTF. Together with reference TRBV5-1 and TRBJ1-2, the CDR3 gives the full variable domain: KAGVTQTPRYLIKTRGQQVTLSCSPISGHRSVSWYQQTPGQGLQFLFEYFSETQRNKGNFPGRFSGRQFSNSRSEMNVSTLELGDSALYLCASSPGQGVNYGYTFGSGTRLTVV.

This clone was observed a single time. J is TRBJ2-7 and V is TRBV4-2; TRBD2 aligns across 9 bases. J lost 2 bases, V lost 4 bases, and 6 bases had no gene match. This CDR3 comprises 15 residues. The germline CDR1 and CDR2 sequences are LGHNA and YNFKEQ. CDR3 sequence reads: CASSPLGGGAYEQYF. The CDR3 DNA sequence: TGTGCCAGCAGCCCCCTTGGCGGGGGGGCCTACGAGCAGTACTTC.

The J gene is TRBJ1-4, the V gene TRBV27, with TRBD1 identical over 7 bases. Germline loops: CDR1 MNHEY, CDR2 SMNVEV (reference sequence). The CDR3 is 16 residues long. Unmatched junction bases numbered 11, after V lost 2 bases and J lost 8 bases. The CDR3 DNA is TGTGCCAGCAGTTTACGAACAGGGGTCATGGGCGAAAAACTGTTTTTT. It specifies CASSLRTGVMGEKLFF.

This sequence joins TRBV6-5 and TRBJ2-5; 7 bases are a match to TRBD2. Germline CDR1 and CDR2: MNHEY and SVGAGI. This CDR3 region has 15 residues. J lost 4 bases, V lost 4 bases, and 9 bases had no gene match. CDR3 residues: CASSLSLGGGETQYF. DNA of the CDR3: TGTGCCAGCAGTTTGAGTTTGGGGGGGGGAGAGACCCAGTACTTC.

This clone has just one count. The rearrangement uses TRBV27 and TRBJ2-1; 8 nucleotides agree with TRBD1. V dropped 3 bases and J dropped 9; count of bases not matched to a gene: 10. Germline CDR1 reads MNHEY; CDR2 reads SMNVEV (reference sequence). The CDR3 runs to 15 residues. Written as DNA, the CDR3 is TGTGCCAGCAGTTTCAACCCTCAGGGGGCGCGTGAGCAGTTCTTC. This codes for CASSFNPQGAREQFF.